The rows below give T cell receptor beta chains drawn from one sample of a study of T cell responses to AZD1222 COVID-19 vaccine. Profiling relied on immunoSEQ multiplex PCR, and the TCRdb table lists in-frame clones only, not all of them. The table has fewer than 250,000 clones, 80% to 95% seen once. Sequencing used peripheral blood, obtained on day 0 of AZD1222 vaccination. The receptors derive from an adult in good health. Each CDR3 is given with its conserved first and last residue.

j_call v_call cdr3_aa
TRBJ2-1 TRBV7-6 CASSSGPNSYNEQFF
TRBJ1-5 TRBV5-4 CASSYQGNQPQHF
TRBJ1-1 TRBV18 CASSGGENTEAFF
TRBJ1-1 TRBV19 CASSIDIGPGTEAFF
TRBJ2-3 TRBV30 CAWSVRAFQTLDTQYF
TRBJ1-2 TRBV6-6 CASSKGQGNGYTF
TRBJ1-4 TRBV6-1 CASSELRGSEKLFF
TRBJ1-4 TRBV11-2 CASSRLGQGSEKLFF
TRBJ2-7 TRBV7-2 CASSLAGFSYEQYF
TRBJ1-2 TRBV9 CASSPEVTNYGYTF
TRBJ2-3 TRBV9 CASSVGPDTQYF
TRBJ2-1 TRBV2 CASSGETLTYNEQFF
TRBJ1-2 TRBV7-9 CASSLEVPGYGYTF
TRBJ2-3 TRBV6-6 CASRLAGGNTDTQYF
TRBJ1-5 TRBV5-1 CASSFGTPNQPQHF
TRBJ1-6 TRBV3-1/TRBV3-2 CASSQDGGNSPLHF
TRBJ2-3 TRBV10-2 CASRVLAGQHTQYF
TRBJ1-5 TRBV15 CATSREGAVWQPQHF
TRBJ1-6 TRBV20-1 CSASGAGDSPLHF
TRBJ1-1 TRBV7-2 CASSSNLGGYTEAFF
TRBJ2-5 TRBV27 CASIGGGEKTQYF
TRBJ1-5 TRBV18 CASSPQSNQPQHF
TRBJ1-1 TRBV13 CASSSQGLKAFF